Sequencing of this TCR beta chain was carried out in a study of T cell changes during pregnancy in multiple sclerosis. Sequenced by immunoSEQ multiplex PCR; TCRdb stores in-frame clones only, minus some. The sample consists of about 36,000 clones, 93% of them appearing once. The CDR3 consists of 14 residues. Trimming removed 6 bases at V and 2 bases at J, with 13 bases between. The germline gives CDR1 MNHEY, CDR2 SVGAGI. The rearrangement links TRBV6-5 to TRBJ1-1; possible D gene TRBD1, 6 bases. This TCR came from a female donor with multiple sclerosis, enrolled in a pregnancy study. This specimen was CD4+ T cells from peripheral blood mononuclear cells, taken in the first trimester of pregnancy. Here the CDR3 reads CASRPGGRNTEAFF. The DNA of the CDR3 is TGTGCCAGCAGGCCGGGGGGGCGTAACACTGAAGCTTTCTTT.